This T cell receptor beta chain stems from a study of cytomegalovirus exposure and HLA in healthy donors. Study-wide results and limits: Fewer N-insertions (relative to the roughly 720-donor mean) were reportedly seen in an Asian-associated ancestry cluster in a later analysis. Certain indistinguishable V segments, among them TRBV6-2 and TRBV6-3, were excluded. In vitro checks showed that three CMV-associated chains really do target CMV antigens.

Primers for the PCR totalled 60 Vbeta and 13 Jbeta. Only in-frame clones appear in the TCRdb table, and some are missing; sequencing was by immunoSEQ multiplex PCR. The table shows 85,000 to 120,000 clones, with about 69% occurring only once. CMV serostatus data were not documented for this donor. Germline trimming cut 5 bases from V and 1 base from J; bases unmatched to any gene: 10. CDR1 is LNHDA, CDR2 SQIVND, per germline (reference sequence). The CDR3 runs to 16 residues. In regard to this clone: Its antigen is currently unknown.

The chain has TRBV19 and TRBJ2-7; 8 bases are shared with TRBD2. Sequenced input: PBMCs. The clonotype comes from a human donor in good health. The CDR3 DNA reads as TGTGCCAGTAGTGCCCGGGCAGCGGGGGAGTCCTACGAGCAGTACTTC. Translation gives CASSARAAGESYEQYF.